Below are 31 T cell receptor beta chains sequenced from a single sample in a study of early T cells in non-severe SARS-CoV-2 infection. MiXCR was run by TCRdb on the 5' RACE reads, yielding one entry per CDR3 protein. The data show about 63,000 distinct CDR3 sequences, 10% to 15% seen once. The specimen was whole blood. All receptors derive from an adult who was a healthcare worker with PCR-confirmed SARS-CoV-2 infection or an uninfected control (not recorded which).

In this sample, this clonotype turned up many times. CDR3 region: CASSPRPGQGIEQYF. The CDR3 coding sequence is TGTGCCAGCAGCCCACGGCCGGGACAGGGCATCGAGCAGTACTTC. The V call is TRBV7-2, the J call TRBJ2-7, with TRBD1 identical over 9 bases. V trimming: 5 bases; J trimming: 6 bases; junction bases outside the gene matches: 11. CDR1 and CDR2 from the germline V gene are SGHTA and FQGNSA. The CDR3 runs to 15 residues.

This clonotype was found many times. The V gene is TRBV12-3 or TRBV12-4, the J gene TRBJ2-7; D not resolved. V was clipped by 1 base and J by 5 bases, with 9 bases between them. The CDR3 consists of 13 residues. CDR3 DNA: TGTGCCAGCAGTTTAGGTGGGATCGACGAGCAGTACTTC. It codes for CASSLGGIDEQYF.

The rearrangement uses TRBV7-9 and TRBJ2-7; weak D call: TRBD2 (6 bases). Germline assignment: CDR1 SEHNR and CDR2 FQNEAQ (reference sequence). The CDR3 covers 13 residues. V lost 1 base to trimming and J lost 6 bases, with 10 bases between them. This CDR3 reads CASSLVSGGEQYF. In DNA form, the CDR3 reads TGTGCCAGCAGCTTAGTGTCCGGGGGCGAGCAGTACTTC.

V usage is TRBV12-5 and J usage is TRBJ2-1, with 7 positions matching TRBD2. CDR1 and CDR2 (germline): LGHNT, FRNRAP. The V gene end was trimmed by 7 bases and the J gene end by 6 bases; junction bases not matched to a gene: 15. The CDR3 covers 16 residues. The CDR3 DNA sequence: TGTGCTAGTGCCTCACGGGAGGCGGGGAGCAGCAATGAGCAGTTCTTC. Encoded protein: CASASREAGSSNEQFF.

This clonotype was found many times. The chain links TRBV29-1 to TRBJ2-3; D call uncertain. V lost 5 bases, J lost 1 base, and 16 bases lay in between. Germline CDR1 reads SQVTM; CDR2 reads ANQGSEA. The CDR3 length is 15 residues. The chain's CDR3 is CSVSRPTGGTDTQYF. In DNA, the CDR3 is TGCAGCGTTTCTAGACCCACTGGGGGCACAGATACGCAGTATTTT.

This clonotype has just a few counts. The chain joins TRBV2 to TRBJ2-7; TRBD1 is a possible D gene (5 bases). The CDR3 has 13 residues. Trimming pared 8 bases from V and 2 bases from J, leaving 13 bases between. The germline V gene has CDR1 SNHLY and CDR2 FYNNEI. CDR3 amino acids: CASESRATYEQYF. CDR3 nucleotides: TGTGCCAGCGAGAGCAGGGCCACCTACGAGCAGTACTTC.

This clonotype was recorded at least ten times. V usage is TRBV5-1 and J usage is TRBJ2-1; the D gene is possibly TRBD1 (5 bases). The CDR3 sequence is 13 residues long. Germline-derived CDR1 and CDR2 are SGHRS and YFSETQ. V shed 5 bases and J shed 7 bases, with 13 bases lying between them. CDR3 nucleotide sequence: TGCGCCAGCAGAATAAAATCAGGGAATGAGCAGTTCTTC. Protein sequence: CASRIKSGNEQFF.

In its sample, this clonotype was seen many times. The chain links TRBV7-8 to TRBJ2-3; D is tentatively TRBD1 or TRBD2 (5 bases each). The germline V gene has CDR1 SGHVS and CDR2 FQNEAQ. V dropped 5 bases and J dropped 4 bases, with 19 bases sitting between them. This CDR3 is 16 amino acids long. Here the CDR3 reads CASSPRAERGADTQYF. The CDR3 DNA is TGTGCCAGCAGCCCCCGGGCGGAGAGGGGCGCAGATACGCAGTATTTT.

At least ten counts were recorded for this clonotype. This chain joins TRBV25-1 and TRBJ2-7; perhaps TRBD2 as D (6 bases). The germline gives CDR1 MGHDK, CDR2 SYGVNS. The CDR3 sequence is 12 residues long. Between the trimmed V and J ends, which lost 2 bases and 4 bases, there was a span of 6 bases. The CDR3 protein is CASSEGGYEQYF. The CDR3 nucleotides are TGTGCCAGCAGTGAAGGGGGGTACGAGCAGTACTTC.

This clonotype was found many times. The genes are TRBV12-3 or TRBV12-4 and TRBJ1-5; D gene unclear. The V end lost 3 bases, the J end lost 9 bases, and 15 bases lay between the germline ends. The CDR3 is 14 amino acids. As DNA, the CDR3 is TGTGCCAGCAGTTTGGGGTCCCCTTCGCGGCCCCAGCATTTT. Translation gives CASSLGSPSRPQHF.

This clonotype came up many times. The chain links TRBV5-1 to TRBJ2-7; D may correspond to TRBD1 or TRBD2 (5 bases each). The CDR3 consists of 13 residues. V dropped 0 bases and J dropped 4 bases, with 8 bases sitting between them. CDR1 is SGHRS and CDR2 is YFSETQ in the germline V gene. The CDR3 reads CASSLVGGYEQYF. DNA for the CDR3: TGCGCCAGCAGCTTGGTTGGGGGATACGAGCAGTACTTC.

This clonotype was seen many times. This chain uses TRBV9 with TRBJ1-2, with a possible D match to TRBD1 (5 bases). This CDR3 is 12 amino acids long. Trimming left V 0 bases short and J 10 bases short, with 10 bases between. The germline CDR1 and CDR2 sequences are SGDLS and YYNGEE. The CDR3 region is CASSVATGHYTF. DNA for the CDR3: TGTGCCAGCAGCGTAGCCACAGGTCACTACACCTTC.

This clonotype was seen at least ten times. The chain carries TRBV12-3 or TRBV12-4 and TRBJ2-1, with 11 bases identical to TRBD2. The CDR3 loop spans 15 amino acids. V shed 7 bases, J shed 8 bases, and the junction held 10 bases outside the gene matches. This chain's CDR3 is CASTSSLAGGDEQFF. The DNA of the CDR3 is TGTGCCAGCACTTCTTCCCTAGCGGGGGGCGATGAGCAGTTCTTC.

The sample holds many counts of this clonotype. V gene TRBV7-6 combines with J gene TRBJ2-1; a weak D match, TRBD1 (6 bases). Germline V gene data show CDR1 as SGHVS and CDR2 as FNYEAQ. V shed 0 bases and J shed 8 bases, with 11 bases lying between them. This CDR3 comprises 14 residues. The CDR3 here is CASSLAGAGDEQFF. The DNA of the CDR3 is TGTGCCAGCAGCTTAGCGGGGGCCGGGGATGAGCAGTTCTTC.

This clonotype has a count of ten or more. V gene TRBV29-1 combines with J gene TRBJ2-7, with a weak D call TRBD2 (6 bases). V was shortened by 6 bases and J by 0 bases, with 15 bases between the two germline ends. The CDR3 is 14 amino acids. Germline assignment: CDR1 SQVTM and CDR2 ANQGSEA. CDR3 nucleotides: TGCAGCGTCGCCTCTTGGGGGGACTCCTACGAGCAGTACTTC. This encodes CSVASWGDSYEQYF.

This clonotype turned up a few times. The V call is TRBV19, the J call TRBJ2-1, with a tentative D call TRBD2 (7 bases). Trimming took 2 bases from V and 7 from J, leaving 12 bases between them. The CDR3 is 14 residues long. Germline V gives CDR1 LNHDA, CDR2 SQIVND (reference sequence). The CDR3 DNA follows: TGTGCCAGTAGTATAAGGGGGGGGTTGAATGAGCAGTTCTTC. It encodes CASSIRGGLNEQFF.

This clonotype was counted a few times. This chain uses TRBV5-1 with TRBJ2-3; no definite D call. The germline V and J ends were trimmed by 1 base and 6 bases, with 15 bases remaining between them. From germline, CDR1 is SGHRS and CDR2 YFSETQ. This CDR3 has 15 amino acids. The CDR3 loop reads CASSLQNTDGDTQYF. The CDR3 region has the DNA TGCGCCAGCAGCTTGCAAAACACCGATGGGGATACGCAGTATTTT.

This clonotype appeared many times. This chain links TRBV2 with TRBJ1-6; 9 bases match TRBD1. V lost 8 bases and J lost 6; bases outside the gene matches: 5. Germline assignment: CDR1 SNHLY and CDR2 FYNNEI. The CDR3 is 14 residues long. The CDR3 sequence: CASARDRVNSPLHF. For the CDR3, the DNA is TGTGCCAGCGCTCGGGACAGGGTTAATTCACCCCTCCACTTT.

This chain connects TRBV15 to TRBJ1-4; 7 positions match TRBD1. Trimming removed 0 bases from V and 7 bases from J; junction bases left unmatched: 8. Germline CDR1 is LNHNV and CDR2 is YYDKDF (reference sequence). The CDR3 runs 16 residues. CDR3 nucleotide sequence: TGTGCCACCAGCAGAGATTTGGCGCAGGGGGGTGAAAAACTGTTTTTT. This gives the protein CATSRDLAQGGEKLFF.

The rearrangement uses TRBV18 and TRBJ2-7, with 7 nucleotides matching TRBD1. CDR1 and CDR2 (germline): KGHSH, LQKENI. V dropped 4 bases and J dropped 4; count of bases not matched to a gene: 7. This CDR3 has 14 amino acids. As DNA, the CDR3 is TGTGCCAGCTCACGGACAGGCAGGGGATACGAGCAGTACTTC. It translates to CASSRTGRGYEQYF.

This clonotype was detected many times. The chain uses TRBV20-1 and TRBJ2-3, with D possibly matching TRBD2 (7 bases). V lost 5 bases and J 1 base, leaving 10 bases between the germline ends. The CDR3 covers 13 residues. In germline, CDR1 is DFQATT, CDR2 SNEGSKA (reference sequence). The CDR3 nucleotides read TGCAGTGCTGTAGGGGGGGGCACAGATACGCAGTATTTT. The encoded protein is CSAVGGGTDTQYF.

The V call is TRBV14, the J call TRBJ2-7, with TRBD2 matching 7 bases. The CDR3 extends over 13 amino acids. V was clipped by 1 base and J by 5 bases; unmatched bases: 2. Germline V gene data show CDR1 as SGHDN and CDR2 as FVKESK. The CDR3 reads CASSQVGGHEQYF. CDR3 nucleotide sequence: TGTGCCAGCAGCCAAGTGGGAGGGCACGAGCAGTACTTC.

This clonotype was recorded many times. The V gene is TRBV29-1, the J gene TRBJ1-2; D gene uncertain. V lost 6 bases to trimming and J lost 2 bases, with 7 bases between them. Germline CDR1 reads SQVTM; CDR2 reads ANQGSEA. The CDR3 loop spans 11 amino acids. The CDR3 sequence is CSVGTNYGYTF. CDR3 in DNA: TGCAGCGTGGGAACGAACTATGGCTACACCTTC.

About this clonotype: This may arise from a read error, as a much more abundant clone is one base away. The CDR3, as DNA: TGTGCCAGCTCGGGGCAACAAGAGACCCAGTACTTC. Translated: CASSGQQETQYF. The rearrangement links TRBV18 to TRBJ2-5; a possible D gene is TRBD1 (5 bases). Trimming shortened V by 6 bases and J by 2 bases, and 7 bases separated the two germline ends. This CDR3 contains 12 residues. Germline CDR1 KGHSH, CDR2 LQKENI.

CDR3 loop: CASSIGNIRNGYTF. The CDR3 DNA reads as TGTGCCAGTAGTATCGGCAATATAAGAAATGGCTACACCTTC. J is TRBJ1-2 and V is TRBV19; D ambiguous. The CDR3 contains 14 residues. CDR1 and CDR2 (germline): LNHDA, SQIVND (reference sequence). V lost 3 bases and J lost 6, with 14 bases in between.

In its sample, this clonotype was seen a few times. The chain has TRBV12-3 or TRBV12-4 and TRBJ2-2; TRBD2 is a possible D gene (5 bases). The CDR3 covers 14 residues. V lost 8 bases and J lost 2, with 12 bases in between. DNA for the CDR3: TGTGCCAGCGCGGGCGGAAGTAACACCGGGGAGCTGTTTTTT. It codes for CASAGGSNTGELFF.

The chain carries TRBV7-2 and TRBJ1-5; TRBD1 might be the D (6 bases). Germline assignment: CDR1 SGHTA and CDR2 FQGNSA. The V and J ends lost 5 bases and 4 bases respectively, with 9 bases between them. CDR3 length equals 13 residues. The CDR3 loop is CASSRQANQPQHF. Written as DNA, the CDR3 is TGTGCCAGCAGCCGACAGGCTAATCAGCCCCAGCATTTT.

In its sample, this clonotype was seen many times. The chain joins TRBV7-9 to TRBJ2-5, with D tentatively TRBD2 (5 bases). CDR1 SEHNR and CDR2 FQNEAQ come from the germline V gene (reference sequence). V dropped 5 bases and J dropped 5 bases, with 15 bases sitting between them. CDR3 length: 14 amino acids. In DNA form, the CDR3 reads TGTGCCAGCAGCGCATCCGGGAACTCGGAGACCCAGTACTTC. This translates into CASSASGNSETQYF.

In its sample, this clonotype was seen a few times. The chain uses TRBV3-1 and TRBJ1-4; D is ambiguous. V was cut by 0 bases and J by 8 bases, with 7 bases left in between. Germline loops: CDR1 LGHDT, CDR2 YNNKEL (reference sequence). This CDR3 contains 13 residues. This chain's CDR3 is CASSQDREEKLFF. The CDR3 DNA reads TGTGCCAGCAGCCAAGATCGGGAAGAAAAACTGTTTTTT. Full variable domain (missing parts from reference TRBV3-1 and TRBJ1-4): DTAVSQTPKYLVTQMGNDKSIKCEQNLGHDTMYWYKQDSKKFLKIMFSYNNKELIINETVPNRFSPKSPDKAHLNLHINSLELGDSAVYFCASSQDREEKLFFGSGTQLSVL.

The table lists this clonotype with many counts. This chain links TRBV7-2 with TRBJ1-3; a weak D match, TRBD1 (5 bases). Trimming pared 0 bases from V and 0 bases from J, leaving 9 bases between. In germline, CDR1 is SGHTA, CDR2 FQGNSA. This CDR3 is 16 amino acids long. As DNA, the CDR3 is TGTGCCAGCAGCTTAGCAGAGGGGATCTCTGGAAACACCATATATTTT. Translating it yields CASSLAEGISGNTIYF.

This clonotype was observed at least ten times. V gene TRBV11-2 combines with J gene TRBJ2-2; 10 bases map to TRBD1. Germline values: CDR1 SGHAT, CDR2 FQNNGV. CDR3 size: 17 residues. With 2 bases clipped from V and 5 bases from J, the junction kept 8 bases outside the gene matches. The CDR3 spells CASSLKTWTGGTGELFF. For the CDR3, the DNA is TGTGCCAGCAGCTTAAAAACGTGGACAGGGGGTACCGGGGAGCTGTTTTTT.